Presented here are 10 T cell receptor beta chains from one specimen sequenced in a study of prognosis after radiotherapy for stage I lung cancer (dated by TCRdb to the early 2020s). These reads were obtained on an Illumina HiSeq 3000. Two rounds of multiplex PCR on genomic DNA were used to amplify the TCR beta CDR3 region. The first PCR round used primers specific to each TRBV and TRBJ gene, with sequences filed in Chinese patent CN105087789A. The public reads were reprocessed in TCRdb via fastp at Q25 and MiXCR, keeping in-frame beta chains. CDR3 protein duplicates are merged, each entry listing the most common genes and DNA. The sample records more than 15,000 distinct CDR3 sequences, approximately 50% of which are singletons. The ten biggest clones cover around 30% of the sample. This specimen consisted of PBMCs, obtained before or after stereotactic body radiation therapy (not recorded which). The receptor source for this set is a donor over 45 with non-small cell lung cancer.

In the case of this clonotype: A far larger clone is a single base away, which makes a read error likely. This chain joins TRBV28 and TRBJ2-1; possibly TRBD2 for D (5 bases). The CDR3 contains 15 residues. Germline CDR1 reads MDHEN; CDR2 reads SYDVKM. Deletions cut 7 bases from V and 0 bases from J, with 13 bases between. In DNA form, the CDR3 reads TGTGCCAGCAACCTAGAGGGTCTCTCCTACAATGAGCAGTTCTTC. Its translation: CASNLEGLSYNEQFF.

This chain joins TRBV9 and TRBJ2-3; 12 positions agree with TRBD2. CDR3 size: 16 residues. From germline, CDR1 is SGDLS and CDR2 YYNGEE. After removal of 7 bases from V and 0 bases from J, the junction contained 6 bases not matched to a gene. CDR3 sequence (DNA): TGTGCCAGCCAACTAGCGGGAGGCCCAAGCACAGATACGCAGTATTTT. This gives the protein CASQLAGGPSTDTQYF.

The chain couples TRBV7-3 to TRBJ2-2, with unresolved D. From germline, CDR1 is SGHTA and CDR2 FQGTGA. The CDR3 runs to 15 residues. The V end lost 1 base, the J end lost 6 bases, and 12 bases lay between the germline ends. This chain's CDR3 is CASSLSSWIAGELFF. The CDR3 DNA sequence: TGTGCCAGCAGCTTAAGCTCGTGGATCGCCGGGGAGCTGTTTTTT.

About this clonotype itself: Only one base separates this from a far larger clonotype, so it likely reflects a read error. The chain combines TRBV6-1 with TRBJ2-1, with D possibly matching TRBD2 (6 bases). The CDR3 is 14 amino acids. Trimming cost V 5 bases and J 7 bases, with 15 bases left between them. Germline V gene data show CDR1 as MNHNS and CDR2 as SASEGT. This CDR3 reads CASSLGGAGNEQFF. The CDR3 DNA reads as TGTGCCAGCAGTCTTGGAGGTGCGGGAAATGAGCAGTTCTTC.

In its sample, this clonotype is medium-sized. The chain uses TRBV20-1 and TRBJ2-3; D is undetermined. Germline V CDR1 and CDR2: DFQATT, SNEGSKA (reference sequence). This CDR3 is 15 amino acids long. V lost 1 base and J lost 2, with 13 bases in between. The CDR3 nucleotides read TGCAGTGCTAGAGCCCCCGCGGTTTCCACAGATACGCAGTATTTT. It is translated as CSARAPAVSTDTQYF.

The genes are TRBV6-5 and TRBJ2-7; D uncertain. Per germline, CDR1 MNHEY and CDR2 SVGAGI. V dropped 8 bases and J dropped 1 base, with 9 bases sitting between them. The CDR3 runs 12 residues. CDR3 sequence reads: CASGFASYEQYF. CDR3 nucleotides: TGTGCCAGCGGTTTTGCGTCCTACGAGCAGTACTTC.

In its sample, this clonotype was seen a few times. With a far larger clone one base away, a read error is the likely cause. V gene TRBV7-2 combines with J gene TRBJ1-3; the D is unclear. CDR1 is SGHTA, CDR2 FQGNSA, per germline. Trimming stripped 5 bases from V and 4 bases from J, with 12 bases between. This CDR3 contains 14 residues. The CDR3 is CASSPRLGGNTIYF. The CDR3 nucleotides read TGTGCCAGCAGCCCCAGGTTAGGGGGAAACACCATATATTTT.

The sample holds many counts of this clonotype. The CDR3 DNA sequence: TGTGCCAGCAGTTTCGCCGGGACAACTGTACCTAATTCACCCCTCCACTTT. As protein: CASSFAGTTVPNSPLHF. The chain uses TRBV5-8 and TRBJ1-6, with D maybe TRBD1 (6 bases). V dropped 5 bases and J dropped 6 bases, with 21 bases sitting between them. Germline V gene data show CDR1 as SGHTS and CDR2 as YDEGEE. There are 17 residues in the CDR3.

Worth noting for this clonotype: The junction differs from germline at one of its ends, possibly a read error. The CDR3 coding sequence is TGCGCCAGCAGCTTTCAGACTTCTAACTATGGCTACACCTTC. Translation gives CASSFQTSNYGYTF. The chain uses TRBV7-9 and TRBJ1-2, with D uncertain. Germline assignment: CDR1 SEHNR and CDR2 FQNEAQ (reference sequence). CDR3 length: 14 residues.

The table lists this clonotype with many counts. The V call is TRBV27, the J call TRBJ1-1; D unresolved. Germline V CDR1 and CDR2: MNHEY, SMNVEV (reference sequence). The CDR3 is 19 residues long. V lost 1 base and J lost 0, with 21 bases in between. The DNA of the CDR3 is TGTGCCAGCAGTTTATTCGGTCTGTCCTCCAGCTGGATGAACACTGAAGCTTTCTTT. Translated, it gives CASSLFGLSSSWMNTEAFF.